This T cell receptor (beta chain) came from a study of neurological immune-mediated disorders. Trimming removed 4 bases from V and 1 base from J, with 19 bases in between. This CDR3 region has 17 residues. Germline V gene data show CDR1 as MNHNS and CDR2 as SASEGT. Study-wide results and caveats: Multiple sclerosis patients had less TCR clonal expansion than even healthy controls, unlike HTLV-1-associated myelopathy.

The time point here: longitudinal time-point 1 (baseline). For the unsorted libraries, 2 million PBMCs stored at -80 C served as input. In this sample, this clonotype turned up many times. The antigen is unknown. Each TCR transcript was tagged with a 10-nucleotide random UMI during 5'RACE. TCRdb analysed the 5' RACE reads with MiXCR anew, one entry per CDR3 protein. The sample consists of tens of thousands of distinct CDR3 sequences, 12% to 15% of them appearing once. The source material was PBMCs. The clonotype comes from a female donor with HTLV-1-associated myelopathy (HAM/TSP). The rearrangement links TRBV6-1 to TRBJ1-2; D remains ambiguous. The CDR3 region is CASSASHGPSLNYGYTF. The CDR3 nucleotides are TGTGCCAGCAGTGCGAGCCACGGGCCCTCTCTTAACTATGGCTACACCTTC.